Below, one T cell receptor (beta chain) is given with its context. The germline gives CDR1 MRHNA, CDR2 SNTAGT. The CDR3 contains 17 residues. V dropped 5 bases and J dropped 0 bases, with 17 bases sitting between them. The sample comes from a study of blood T cell repertoires in COVID-19. The table came from immunoSEQ multiplex PCR; TCRdb's copy has only in-frame clones and leaves some out. The sample consists of some 270,000 clones, approximately 83% of them appearing once. The sequenced sample consisted of PBMCs or T cells enriched from blood (not recorded which). The V and J genes are TRBV6-4 and TRBJ2-1; possible D gene TRBD1, 6 bases. The TCR sequence derives from a woman aged 25 to 39 who had recovered from COVID-19. The CDR3 region is CASSRVGQGSSYNEQFF. CDR3 bases: TGTGCCAGCAGTAGGGTGGGGCAGGGGAGCTCCTACAATGAGCAGTTCTTC.